The 18 T cell receptor beta chains listed next were all sequenced from one sample in a study of blood T cell repertoires in COVID-19. Repertoires were generated with immunoSEQ multiplex PCR, while TCRdb's copy carries only in-frame clones and drops some. The profile covers roughly 400,000 clones, with around 90% appearing a single time and more than 2% taken by the ten largest. The sample taken for sequencing was PBMCs or T cells enriched from blood (not recorded which). The receptors stem from a woman aged 40-49 years with acute COVID-19.

The rearrangement joins TRBV5-1 to TRBJ2-2, with 11 bases identical to TRBD1. Germline assignment: CDR1 SGHRS and CDR2 YFSETQ. The CDR3 has 17 amino acids. V dropped 4 bases and J dropped 4; count of bases not matched to a gene: 9. For the CDR3, the DNA is TGCGCCAGCAGCCCCTTCTGGACAGGGGGCCGCACCGGGGAGCTGTTTTTT. Encoded protein: CASSPFWTGGRTGELFF.

The V call is TRBV19, the J call TRBJ1-5; D may be TRBD1 (6 bases). Germline V lookup: CDR1 LNHDA, CDR2 SQIVND (reference sequence). Trimming stripped 9 bases from V and 2 bases from J, with 20 bases between. The CDR3 extends over 16 amino acids. The CDR3 DNA follows: TGTGCCAGCAACCCAGGACAGACCCTCGGCAATCAGCCCCAGCATTTT. It yields the protein CASNPGQTLGNQPQHF.

V gene TRBV7-9 combines with J gene TRBJ1-2; D possibly corresponds to TRBD1 (6 bases). The V end lost 5 bases, the J end lost 4 bases, and 11 bases lay between the germline ends. The germline V gene encodes CDR1 SEHNR and CDR2 FQNEAQ (reference sequence). The CDR3 loop spans 13 amino acids. CDR3 sequence: CASSLQGSYGYTF. As DNA, the CDR3 is TGTGCCAGCAGCCTACAGGGTTCCTATGGCTACACCTTC.

V is TRBV10-3 and J is TRBJ1-3; TRBD1 might be the D (6 bases). The germline V gene encodes CDR1 ENHRY and CDR2 SYGVKD. CDR3 length equals 15 residues. Deletions cut 3 bases from V and 1 base from J, with 10 bases between. This CDR3 reads CAISDRGHSGNTIYF. As DNA, the CDR3 is TGTGCCATCAGTGACAGGGGCCATTCTGGAAACACCATATATTTT.

The chain links TRBV5-4 to TRBJ1-1; 7 bases are shared with TRBD1. The CDR3 covers 16 residues. Trimming cost V 4 bases and J 7 bases; bases outside gene matches: 16. The germline V gene encodes CDR1 SGHNT and CDR2 YYREEE (reference sequence). DNA for the CDR3: TGTGCCAGCAGCCCCATTGGGCAGGGACAGATCTTTGAAGCTTTCTTT. Amino acid sequence: CASSPIGQGQIFEAFF.

The chain is built from TRBV30 and TRBJ1-5; 7 bases are a match to TRBD1. This CDR3 spans 15 amino acids. V shed 0 bases, J shed 3 bases, and the junction held 5 bases outside the gene matches. The germline V gene encodes CDR1 GTSNPN and CDR2 SVGIG (reference sequence). CDR3 coding DNA: TGTGCCTGGAGTGTCAGGGGGGCTAACAATCAGCCCCAGCATTTT. This translates into CAWSVRGANNQPQHF. The full variable domain, with the rest looked up from reference TRBV30 and TRBJ1-5, is SQTIHQWPATLVQPVGSPLSLECTVEGTSNPNLYWYRQAAGRGLQLLFYSVGIGQISSEVPQNLSASRPQDRQFILSSKKLLLSDSGFYLCAWSVRGANNQPQHFGDGTRLSIL.

This clone was counted a few times. This chain connects TRBV6-5 to TRBJ2-6; the D gene is possibly TRBD1 (5 bases). The germline V gene has CDR1 MNHEY and CDR2 SVGAGI. Trimming pared 4 bases from V and 4 bases from J, leaving 14 bases between. The CDR3 is made up of 16 amino acids. The CDR3 reads CASSSQGPTGANVLTF. The CDR3 DNA reads TGTGCCAGCAGTTCTCAGGGCCCCACGGGGGCCAACGTCCTGACTTTC.

This chain links TRBV7-2 with TRBJ1-6; TRBD1 aligns across 7 bases. The V segment lost 5 bases and the J segment 10 bases; nucleotides outside the gene matches: 11. The germline CDR1 and CDR2 sequences are SGHTA and FQGNSA. CDR3 length equals 15 residues. The CDR3 sequence is CASSESGQFGSPLHF. In nucleotides, the CDR3 is TGTGCCAGCAGCGAATCGGGACAGTTCGGGTCACCCCTCCACTTT. The full variable domain, its missing parts supplied by reference TRBV7-2 and TRBJ1-6, is GAGVSQSPSNKVTEKGKDVELRCDPISGHTALYWYRQSLGQGLEFLIYFQGNSAPDKSGLPSDRFSAERTGGSVSTLTIQRTQQEDSAVYLCASSESGQFGSPLHFGNGTRLTVT.

Here the CDR3 reads CASSSTGSPEAFF. CDR3 nucleotide sequence: TGCGCCAGCAGCTCTACAGGGTCTCCTGAAGCTTTCTTT. The chain recombines TRBV5-1 with TRBJ1-1; maybe TRBD1 (6 bases). Germline V gene data show CDR1 as SGHRS and CDR2 as YFSETQ. The CDR3 spans 13 residues. Trimming removed 3 bases at V and 6 bases at J, with 12 bases between.

The chain couples TRBV15 to TRBJ1-2; the D gene is possibly TRBD1 (6 bases). V dropped 0 bases and J dropped 8 bases, with 13 bases sitting between them. The CDR3 has 14 residues. The V gene's germline CDR1 is LNHNV and CDR2 YYDKDF (reference sequence). This chain's CDR3 is CATSRDRQAGGYTF. The CDR3 bases are TGTGCCACCAGCAGAGATCGACAGGCAGGGGGCTACACCTTC.

As for this clone: The same CDR3 is also encoded by other DNA sequences in this sample. The J gene is TRBJ1-5, the V gene TRBV30; tentative D call: TRBD1 (5 bases). V was cut by 2 bases and J by 3 bases, with 11 bases left in between. The CDR3 sequence is 14 residues long. The germline gives CDR1 GTSNPN, CDR2 SVGIG (reference sequence). The CDR3 protein is CAWSPGHLNQPQHF. DNA for the CDR3: TGTGCCTGGAGTCCAGGACACCTCAATCAGCCCCAGCATTTT. Using reference TRBV30 and TRBJ1-5 for the parts outside the CDR3, the full variable domain is SQTIHQWPATLVQPVGSPLSLECTVEGTSNPNLYWYRQAAGRGLQLLFYSVGIGQISSEVPQNLSASRPQDRQFILSSKKLLLSDSGFYLCAWSPGHLNQPQHFGDGTRLSIL.

The chain employs TRBV6-1 and TRBJ1-2; D perhaps matches TRBD1 (6 bases). This CDR3 spans 14 amino acids. Germline CDR1 reads MNHNS; CDR2 reads SASEGT. V gave up 3 bases and J gave up 11 bases, with 19 bases separating them. This chain's CDR3 is CASSDNWDTGFYTF. CDR3 nucleotide sequence: TGTGCCAGCAGTGATAATTGGGACACCGGCTTTTACACCTTC.

V usage is TRBV7-9 and J usage is TRBJ1-4; tentatively, D is TRBD1 (6 bases). This CDR3 comprises 16 residues. V was clipped by 0 bases and J by 7 bases, with 15 bases between them. In germline, CDR1 is SEHNR, CDR2 FQNEAQ (reference sequence). The CDR3 DNA reads as TGTGCCAGCAGCTTAGCATCCAGGGGTTTAAGTGAAAAACTGTTTTTT. Translated, it gives CASSLASRGLSEKLFF.

Here the CDR3 reads CASRGDRGNGEKLFF. The CDR3 DNA is TGTGCCAGCAGGGGGGACAGGGGTAATGGTGAAAAACTGTTTTTT. This chain joins TRBV25-1 and TRBJ1-4; 10 bases line up with TRBD1. J was trimmed by 7 bases and V by 6 bases; bases with no gene match: 8. This CDR3 region has 15 residues. Germline V gives CDR1 MGHDK, CDR2 SYGVNS.

This rearrangement joins TRBV5-1 to TRBJ2-5, with TRBD1 identical over 7 bases. The length of the CDR3 is 15 residues. Germline loops: CDR1 SGHRS, CDR2 YFSETQ. The ends lost 6 bases at V and 2 bases at J; junction bases unmatched: 10. The CDR3 reads CASKGSPTGQETQYF. The CDR3 DNA reads as TGCGCCAGCAAGGGTTCGCCGACAGGGCAAGAGACCCAGTACTTC. Looking up the rest from reference TRBV5-1 and TRBJ2-5 gives the full variable domain: KAGVTQTPRYLIKTRGQQVTLSCSPISGHRSVSWYQQTPGQGLQFLFEYFSETQRNKGNFPGRFSGRQFSNSRSEMNVSTLELGDSALYLCASKGSPTGQETQYFGPGTRLLVL.

The rearrangement uses TRBV19 and TRBJ1-1; tentative D call: TRBD1 (5 bases). The CDR3 runs 14 residues. Trimming shortened V by 5 bases and J by 2 bases, and 12 bases separated the two germline ends. Germline assignment: CDR1 LNHDA and CDR2 SQIVND (reference sequence). The CDR3 protein is CASSVRDSNTEAFF. The CDR3 nucleotides read TGTGCCAGTAGTGTCCGGGACTCAAACACTGAAGCTTTCTTT.

The chain has TRBV2 and TRBJ1-4; no definite D call. V lost 6 bases and J 5 bases, leaving 7 bases between the germline ends. Germline V gene lookup returns CDR1 SNHLY and CDR2 FYNNEI. The CDR3 totals 12 residues. The CDR3 DNA reads TGTGCCAGCAGCCGGGAAAATGAAAAACTGTTTTTT. Its translation is CASSRENEKLFF.

This clone was seen a handful of times. This chain joins TRBV7-2 and TRBJ2-7; 7 nucleotides agree with TRBD1. CDR3 length: 17 amino acids. The germline V gene encodes CDR1 SGHTA and CDR2 FQGNSA. V shed 4 bases and J 2 bases; nucleotides not matched to a gene: 14. CDR3 amino acids: CASSYPTTDRAPYEQYF. CDR3 bases: TGTGCCAGCAGCTACCCCACAACTGACAGGGCCCCCTACGAGCAGTACTTC.